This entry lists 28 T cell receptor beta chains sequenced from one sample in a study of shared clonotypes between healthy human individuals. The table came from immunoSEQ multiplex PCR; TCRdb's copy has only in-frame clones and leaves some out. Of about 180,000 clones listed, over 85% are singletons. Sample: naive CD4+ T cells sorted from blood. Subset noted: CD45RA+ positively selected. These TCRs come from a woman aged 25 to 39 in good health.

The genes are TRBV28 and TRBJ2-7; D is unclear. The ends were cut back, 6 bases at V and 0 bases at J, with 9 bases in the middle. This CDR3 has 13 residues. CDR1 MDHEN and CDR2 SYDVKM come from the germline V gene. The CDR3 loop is CASRSRSSYEQYF. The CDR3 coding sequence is TGTGCCAGCAGAAGCCGGAGCTCCTACGAGCAGTACTTC.

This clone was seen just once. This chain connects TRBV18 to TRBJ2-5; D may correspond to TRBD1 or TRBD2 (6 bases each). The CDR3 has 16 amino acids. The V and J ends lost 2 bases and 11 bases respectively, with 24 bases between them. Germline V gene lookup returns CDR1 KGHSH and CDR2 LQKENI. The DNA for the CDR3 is TGTGCCAGCTCACCATGGTCCGGGACCCCGGAGGGGGAGCAGTACTTC. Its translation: CASSPWSGTPEGEQYF. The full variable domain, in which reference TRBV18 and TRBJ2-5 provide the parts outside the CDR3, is NAGVMQNPRHLVRRRGQEARLRCSPMKGHSHVYWYRQLPEEGLKFMVYLQKENIIDESGMPKERFSAEFPKEGPSILRIQQVVRGDSAAYFCASSPWSGTPEGEQYFGPGTRLLVL.

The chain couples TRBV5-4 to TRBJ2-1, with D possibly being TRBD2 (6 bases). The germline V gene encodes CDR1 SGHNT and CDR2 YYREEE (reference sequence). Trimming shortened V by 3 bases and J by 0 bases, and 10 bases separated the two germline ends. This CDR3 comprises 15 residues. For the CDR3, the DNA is TGTGCCAGCAGCTCGGGAGAGAGCTCCTACAATGAGCAGTTCTTC. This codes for CASSSGESSYNEQFF.

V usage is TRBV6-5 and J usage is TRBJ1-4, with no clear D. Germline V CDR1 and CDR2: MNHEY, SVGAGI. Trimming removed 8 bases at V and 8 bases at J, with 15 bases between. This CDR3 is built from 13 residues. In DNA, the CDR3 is TGTGCCAGCGCCCCCGACCCGGGGGAAAAACTGTTTTTT. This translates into CASAPDPGEKLFF.

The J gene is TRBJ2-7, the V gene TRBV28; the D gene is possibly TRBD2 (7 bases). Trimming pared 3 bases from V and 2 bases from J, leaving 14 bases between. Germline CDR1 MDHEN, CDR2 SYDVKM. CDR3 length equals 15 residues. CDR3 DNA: TGTGCCAGCAGTTTGCCGGGGGGCCGGACCTACGAGCAGTACTTC. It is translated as CASSLPGGRTYEQYF.

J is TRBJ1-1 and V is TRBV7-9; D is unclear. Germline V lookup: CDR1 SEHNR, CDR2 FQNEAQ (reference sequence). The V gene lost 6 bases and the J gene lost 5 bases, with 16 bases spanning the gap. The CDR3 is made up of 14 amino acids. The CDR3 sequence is CASSTPEPRTEAFF. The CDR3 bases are TGTGCCAGCAGTACACCTGAACCGAGAACTGAAGCTTTCTTT.

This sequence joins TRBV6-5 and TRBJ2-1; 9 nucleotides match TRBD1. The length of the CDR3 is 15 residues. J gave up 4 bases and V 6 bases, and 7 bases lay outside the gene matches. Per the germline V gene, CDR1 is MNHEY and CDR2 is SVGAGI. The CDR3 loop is CASRIAGTGYNEQFF. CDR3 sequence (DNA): TGTGCCAGCAGAATCGCCGGGACAGGGTACAATGAGCAGTTCTTC.

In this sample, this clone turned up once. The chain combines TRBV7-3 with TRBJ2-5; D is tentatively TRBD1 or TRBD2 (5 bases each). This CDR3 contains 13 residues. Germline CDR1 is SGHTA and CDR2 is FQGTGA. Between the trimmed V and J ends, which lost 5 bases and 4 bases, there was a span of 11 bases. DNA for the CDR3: TGTGCCAGCAGCCCAGATGGGGGAGAGACCCAGTACTTC. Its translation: CASSPDGGETQYF.

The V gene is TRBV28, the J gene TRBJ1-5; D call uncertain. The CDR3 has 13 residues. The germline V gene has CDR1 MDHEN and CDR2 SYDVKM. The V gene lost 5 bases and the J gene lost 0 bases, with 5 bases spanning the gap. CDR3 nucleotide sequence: TGTGCCAGCAGTGTAACTAGCAATCAGCCCCAGCATTTT. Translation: CASSVTSNQPQHF. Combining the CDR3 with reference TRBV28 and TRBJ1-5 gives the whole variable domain DVKVTQSSRYLVKRTGEKVFLECVQDMDHENMFWYRQDPGLGLRLIYFSYDVKMKEKGDIPEGYSVSREKKERFSLILESASTNQTSMYLCASSVTSNQPQHFGDGTRLSIL.

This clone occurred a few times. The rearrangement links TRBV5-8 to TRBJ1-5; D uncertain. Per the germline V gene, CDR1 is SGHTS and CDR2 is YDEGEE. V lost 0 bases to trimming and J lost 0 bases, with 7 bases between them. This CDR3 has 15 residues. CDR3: CASSLGQTSNQPQHF. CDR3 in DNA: TGTGCCAGCAGCTTGGGGCAGACTAGCAATCAGCCCCAGCATTTT.

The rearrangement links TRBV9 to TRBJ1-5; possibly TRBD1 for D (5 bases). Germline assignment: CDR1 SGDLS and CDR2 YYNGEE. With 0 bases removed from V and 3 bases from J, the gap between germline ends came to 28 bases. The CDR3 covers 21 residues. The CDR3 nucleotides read TGTGCCAGCAGCGTAGCTCAAGAGGTGAGGGGACCGGGAGATAACAATCAGCCCCAGCATTTT. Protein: CASSVAQEVRGPGDNNQPQHF.

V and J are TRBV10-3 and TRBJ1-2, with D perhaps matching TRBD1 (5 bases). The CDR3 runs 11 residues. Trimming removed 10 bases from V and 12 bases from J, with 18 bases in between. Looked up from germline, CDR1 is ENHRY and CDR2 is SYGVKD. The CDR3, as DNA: TGTGCCACCCAGGCCCAGGGACGGGACACCTTC. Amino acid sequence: CATQAQGRDTF.

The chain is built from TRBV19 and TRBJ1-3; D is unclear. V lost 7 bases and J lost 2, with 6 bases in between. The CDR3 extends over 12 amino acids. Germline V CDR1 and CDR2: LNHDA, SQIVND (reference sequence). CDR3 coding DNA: TGTGCCAGTAACGGGCCTGGAAACACCATATATTTT. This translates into CASNGPGNTIYF.

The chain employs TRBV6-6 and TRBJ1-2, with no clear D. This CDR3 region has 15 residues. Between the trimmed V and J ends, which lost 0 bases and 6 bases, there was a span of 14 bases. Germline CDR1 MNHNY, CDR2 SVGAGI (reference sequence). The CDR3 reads CASSYSASRTNGYTF. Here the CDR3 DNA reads TGTGCCAGCAGTTACTCAGCATCCAGAACAAATGGCTACACCTTC.

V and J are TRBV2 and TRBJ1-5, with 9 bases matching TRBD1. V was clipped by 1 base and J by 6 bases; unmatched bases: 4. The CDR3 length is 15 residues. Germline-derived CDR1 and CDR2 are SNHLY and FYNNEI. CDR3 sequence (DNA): TGTGCCAGCAGTGAAGAAGGGACAGGGCGTCAGCCCCAGCATTTT. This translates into CASSEEGTGRQPQHF.

CDR3 coding DNA: TGTGCCAGCAGCCTCCAGGGGGCGCACACTGAAGCTTTCTTT. It specifies CASSLQGAHTEAFF. The rearrangement links TRBV7-6 to TRBJ1-1; 8 bases align to TRBD1. V was clipped by 5 bases and J by 3 bases; unmatched bases: 5. The CDR3 has 14 residues. The germline V gene has CDR1 SGHVS and CDR2 FNYEAQ.

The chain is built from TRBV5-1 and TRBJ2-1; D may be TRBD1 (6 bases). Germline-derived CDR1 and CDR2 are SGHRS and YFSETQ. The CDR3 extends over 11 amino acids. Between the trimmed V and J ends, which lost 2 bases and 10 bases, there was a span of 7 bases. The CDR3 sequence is CASSFDREQFF. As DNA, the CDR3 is TGCGCCAGCAGCTTTGACAGGGAGCAGTTCTTC.

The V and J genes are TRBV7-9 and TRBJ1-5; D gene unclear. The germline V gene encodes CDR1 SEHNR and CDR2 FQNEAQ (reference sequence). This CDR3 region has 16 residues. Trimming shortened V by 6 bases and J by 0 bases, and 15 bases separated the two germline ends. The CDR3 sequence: CASSPRRLSSNQPQHF. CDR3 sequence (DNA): TGTGCCAGCAGTCCCCGGCGCTTATCTAGCAATCAGCCCCAGCATTTT.

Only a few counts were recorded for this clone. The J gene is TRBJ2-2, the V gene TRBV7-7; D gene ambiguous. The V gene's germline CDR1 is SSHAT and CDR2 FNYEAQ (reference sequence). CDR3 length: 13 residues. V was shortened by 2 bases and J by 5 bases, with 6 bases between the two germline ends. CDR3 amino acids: CASSLPETGELFF. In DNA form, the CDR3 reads TGTGCCAGCAGCTTACCGGAAACCGGGGAGCTGTTTTTT.

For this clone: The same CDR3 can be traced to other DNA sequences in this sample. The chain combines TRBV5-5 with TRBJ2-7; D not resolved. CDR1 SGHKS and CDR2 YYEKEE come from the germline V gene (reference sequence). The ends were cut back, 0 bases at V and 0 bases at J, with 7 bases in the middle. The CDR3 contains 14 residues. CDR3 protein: CASSLVGTSYEQYF. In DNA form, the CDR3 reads TGTGCCAGCAGCTTGGTAGGCACCTCCTACGAGCAGTACTTC. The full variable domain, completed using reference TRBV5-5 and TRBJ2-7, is DAGVTQSPTHLIKTRGQQVTLRCSPISGHKSVSWYQQVLGQGPQFIFQYYEKEERGRGNFPDRFSARQFPNYSSELNVNALLLGDSALYLCASSLVGTSYEQYFGPGTRLTVT.

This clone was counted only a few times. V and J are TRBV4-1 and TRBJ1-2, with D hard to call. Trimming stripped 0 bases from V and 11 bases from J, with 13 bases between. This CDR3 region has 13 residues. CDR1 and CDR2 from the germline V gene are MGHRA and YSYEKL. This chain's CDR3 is CASSQDPGYRYTF. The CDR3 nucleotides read TGCGCCAGCAGCCAAGACCCGGGGTATAGGTACACCTTC.

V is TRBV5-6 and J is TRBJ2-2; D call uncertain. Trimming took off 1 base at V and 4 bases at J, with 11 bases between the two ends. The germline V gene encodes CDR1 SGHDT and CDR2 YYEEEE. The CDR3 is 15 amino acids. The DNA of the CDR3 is TGTGCCAGCAGCTTGTTTGGGAAACTCACCGGGGAGCTGTTTTTT. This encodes CASSLFGKLTGELFF.

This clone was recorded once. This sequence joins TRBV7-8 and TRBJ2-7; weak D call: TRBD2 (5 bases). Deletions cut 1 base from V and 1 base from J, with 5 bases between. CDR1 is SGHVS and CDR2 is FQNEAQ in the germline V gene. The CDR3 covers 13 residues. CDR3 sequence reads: CASSLGRSYEQYF. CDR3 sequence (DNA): TGTGCCAGCAGCTTAGGGAGGTCCTACGAGCAGTACTTC.

The CDR3 nucleotides read TGTGCCAGCAGTGATCCTAGCGGGAGTTACGAGCAGTACTTC. Its protein product is CASSDPSGSYEQYF. V gene TRBV25-1 combines with J gene TRBJ2-7; 10 positions agree with TRBD2. The V segment lost 3 bases and the J segment 4 bases; nucleotides outside the gene matches: 3. Per germline, CDR1 MGHDK and CDR2 SYGVNS. The CDR3 spans 14 residues.

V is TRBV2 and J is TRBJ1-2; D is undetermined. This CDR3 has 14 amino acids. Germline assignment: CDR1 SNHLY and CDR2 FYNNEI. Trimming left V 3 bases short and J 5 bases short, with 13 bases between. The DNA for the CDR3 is TGTGCCAGCAGTGATGGTCAGCCACCTTATGGCTACACCTTC. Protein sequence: CASSDGQPPYGYTF.

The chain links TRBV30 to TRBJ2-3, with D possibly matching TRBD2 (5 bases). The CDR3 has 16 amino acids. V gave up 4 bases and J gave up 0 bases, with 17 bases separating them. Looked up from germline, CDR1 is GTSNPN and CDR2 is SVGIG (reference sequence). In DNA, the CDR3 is TGTGCCTGGACCAAGTTTCGGGGATTGAGCACAGATACGCAGTATTTT. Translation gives CAWTKFRGLSTDTQYF.

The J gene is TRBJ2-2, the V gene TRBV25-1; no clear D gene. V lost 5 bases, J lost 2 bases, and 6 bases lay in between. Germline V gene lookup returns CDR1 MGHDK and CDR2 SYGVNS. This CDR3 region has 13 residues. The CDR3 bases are TGTGCCAGCAGTTGGCAAAACACCGGGGAGCTGTTTTTT. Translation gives CASSWQNTGELFF.

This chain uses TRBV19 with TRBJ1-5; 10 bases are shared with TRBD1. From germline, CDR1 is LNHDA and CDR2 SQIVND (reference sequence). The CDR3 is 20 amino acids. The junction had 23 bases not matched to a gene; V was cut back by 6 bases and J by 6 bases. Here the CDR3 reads CASSHRYKIPTGGWGQPQHF. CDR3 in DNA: TGTGCCAGTAGCCACCGTTATAAGATACCGACAGGGGGCTGGGGTCAGCCCCAGCATTTT. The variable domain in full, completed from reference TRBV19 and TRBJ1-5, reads DGGITQSPKYLFRKEGQNVTLSCEQNLNHDAMYWYRQDPGQGLRLIYYSQIVNDFQKGDIAEGYSVSREKKESFPLTVTSAQKNPTAFYLCASSHRYKIPTGGWGQPQHFGDGTRLSIL.